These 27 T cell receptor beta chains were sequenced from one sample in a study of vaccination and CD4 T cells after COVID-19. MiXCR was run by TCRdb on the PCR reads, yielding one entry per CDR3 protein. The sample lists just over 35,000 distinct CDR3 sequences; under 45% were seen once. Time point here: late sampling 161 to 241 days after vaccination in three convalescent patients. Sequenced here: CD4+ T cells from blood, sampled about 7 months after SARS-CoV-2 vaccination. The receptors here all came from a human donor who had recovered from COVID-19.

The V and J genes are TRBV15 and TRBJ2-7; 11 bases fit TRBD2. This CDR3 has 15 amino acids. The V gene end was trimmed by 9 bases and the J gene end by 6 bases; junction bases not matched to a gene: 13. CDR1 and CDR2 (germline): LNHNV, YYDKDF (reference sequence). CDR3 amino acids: CATGVQLAGGSEQYF. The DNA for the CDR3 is TGTGCCACAGGAGTTCAATTAGCGGGAGGGAGCGAGCAGTACTTC.

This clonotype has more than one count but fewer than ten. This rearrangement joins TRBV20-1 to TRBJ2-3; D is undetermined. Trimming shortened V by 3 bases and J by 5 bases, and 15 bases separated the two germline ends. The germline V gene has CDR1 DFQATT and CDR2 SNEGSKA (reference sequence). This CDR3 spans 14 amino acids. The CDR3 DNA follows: TGCAGTGCTAGCGGCGGAAAAATCAGAGATACGCAGTATTTT. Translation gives CSASGGKIRDTQYF.

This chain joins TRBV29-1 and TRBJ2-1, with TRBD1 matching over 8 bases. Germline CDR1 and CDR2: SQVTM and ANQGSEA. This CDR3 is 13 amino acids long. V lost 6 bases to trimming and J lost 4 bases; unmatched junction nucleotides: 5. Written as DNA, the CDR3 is TGCAGCGTGGGACGGGACAGGTACAATGAGCAGTTCTTC. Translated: CSVGRDRYNEQFF.

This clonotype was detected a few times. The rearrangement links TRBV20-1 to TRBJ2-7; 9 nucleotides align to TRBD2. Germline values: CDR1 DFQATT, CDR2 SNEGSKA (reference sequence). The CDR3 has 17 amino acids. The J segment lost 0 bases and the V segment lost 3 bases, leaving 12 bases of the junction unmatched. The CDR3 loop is CSASSASGEENSYEQYF. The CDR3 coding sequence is TGCAGTGCTAGTTCGGCTAGCGGGGAGGAAAACTCCTACGAGCAGTACTTC.

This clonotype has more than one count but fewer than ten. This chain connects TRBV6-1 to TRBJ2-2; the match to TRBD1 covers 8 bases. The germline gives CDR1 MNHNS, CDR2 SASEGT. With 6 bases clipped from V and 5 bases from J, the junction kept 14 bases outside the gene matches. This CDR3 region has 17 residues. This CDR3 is CASSDPDRGRGTGELFF. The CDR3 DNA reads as TGTGCCAGCAGCGACCCCGACAGGGGACGAGGAACCGGGGAGCTGTTTTTT.

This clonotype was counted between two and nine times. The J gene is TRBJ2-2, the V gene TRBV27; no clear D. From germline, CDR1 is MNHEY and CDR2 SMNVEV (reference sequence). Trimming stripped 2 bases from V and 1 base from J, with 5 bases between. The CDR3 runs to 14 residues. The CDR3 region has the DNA TGTGCCAGCAGTTTAGTCCTGAACACCGGGGAGCTGTTTTTT. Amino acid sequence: CASSLVLNTGELFF.

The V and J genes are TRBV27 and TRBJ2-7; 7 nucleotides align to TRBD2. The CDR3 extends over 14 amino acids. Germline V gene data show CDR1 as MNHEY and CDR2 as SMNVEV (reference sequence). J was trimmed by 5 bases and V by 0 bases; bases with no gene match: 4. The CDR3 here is CASSLSAGNHEQYF. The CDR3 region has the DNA TGTGCCAGCAGTTTATCAGCGGGGAACCACGAGCAGTACTTC.

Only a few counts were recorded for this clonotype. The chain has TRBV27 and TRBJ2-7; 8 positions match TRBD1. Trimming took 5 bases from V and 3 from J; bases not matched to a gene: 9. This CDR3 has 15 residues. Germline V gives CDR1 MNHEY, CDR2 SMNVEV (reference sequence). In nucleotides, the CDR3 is TGTGCCAGCAGTGACCGGACAGGGTTAGGCTACGAGCAGTACTTC. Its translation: CASSDRTGLGYEQYF.

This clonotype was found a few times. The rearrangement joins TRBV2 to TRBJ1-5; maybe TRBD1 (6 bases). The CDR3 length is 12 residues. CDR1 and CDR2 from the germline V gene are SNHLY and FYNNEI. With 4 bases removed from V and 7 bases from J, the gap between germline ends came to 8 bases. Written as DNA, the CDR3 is TGTGCCAGCAGTGCAGGGGACCAGCCCCAGCATTTT. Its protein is CASSAGDQPQHF.

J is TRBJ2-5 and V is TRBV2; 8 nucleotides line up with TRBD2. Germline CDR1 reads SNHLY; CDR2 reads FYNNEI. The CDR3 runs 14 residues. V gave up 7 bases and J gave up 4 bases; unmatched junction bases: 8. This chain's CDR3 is CASNVALAGETQYF. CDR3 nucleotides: TGTGCCAGCAATGTGGCCCTAGCGGGAGAGACCCAGTACTTC.

The CDR3 DNA follows: TGTGCCAGCAGCCCTGGGCCATCTTATAGCAATCAGCCCCAGCATTTT. Amino acids: CASSPGPSYSNQPQHF. This sequence joins TRBV5-5 and TRBJ1-5; D remains unclear. CDR3 length equals 16 residues. With 4 bases removed from V and 0 bases from J, the gap between germline ends came to 14 bases. Germline CDR1 and CDR2: SGHKS and YYEKEE (reference sequence).

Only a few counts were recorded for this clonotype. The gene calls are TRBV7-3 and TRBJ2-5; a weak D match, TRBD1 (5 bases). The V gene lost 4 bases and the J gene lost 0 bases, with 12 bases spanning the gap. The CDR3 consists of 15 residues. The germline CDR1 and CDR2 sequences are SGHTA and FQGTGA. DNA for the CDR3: TGTGCCAGCAGCTCTGCAAGACAGAACCAAGAGACCCAGTACTTC. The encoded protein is CASSSARQNQETQYF.

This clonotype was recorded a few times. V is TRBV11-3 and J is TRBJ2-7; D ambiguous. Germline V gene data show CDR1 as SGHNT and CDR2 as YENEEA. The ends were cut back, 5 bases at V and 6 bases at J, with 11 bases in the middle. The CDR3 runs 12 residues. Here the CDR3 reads CASSQRRGEQYF. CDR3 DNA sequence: TGTGCCAGCAGCCAAAGACGAGGCGAGCAGTACTTC.

CDR3: CATSSPGNEKLFF. In DNA, the CDR3 is TGTGCCACCTCGTCCCCGGGGAATGAAAAACTGTTTTTT. The rearrangement links TRBV19 to TRBJ1-4; D gene unclear. CDR1 and CDR2 (germline): LNHDA, SQIVND (reference sequence). This CDR3 comprises 13 residues. V was shortened by 10 bases and J by 5 bases, with 14 bases between the two germline ends.

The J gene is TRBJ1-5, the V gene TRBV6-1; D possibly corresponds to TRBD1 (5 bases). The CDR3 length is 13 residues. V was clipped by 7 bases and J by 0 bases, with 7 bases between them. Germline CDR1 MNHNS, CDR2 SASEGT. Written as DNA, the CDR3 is TGTGCCAGCAAGGGGAATAGCAATCAGCCCCAGCATTTT. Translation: CASKGNSNQPQHF.

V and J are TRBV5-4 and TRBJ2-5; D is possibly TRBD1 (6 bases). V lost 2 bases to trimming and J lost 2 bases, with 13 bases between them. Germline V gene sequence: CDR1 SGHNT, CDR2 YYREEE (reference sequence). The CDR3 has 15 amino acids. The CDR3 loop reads CASSFQGLRQETQYF. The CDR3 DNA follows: TGTGCCAGCAGCTTCCAGGGGCTGAGGCAAGAGACCCAGTACTTC.

CDR3 sequence (DNA): TGTGCCAGTAGTATCGGGGGAGAGGAGACCCAGTACTTC. This encodes CASSIGGEETQYF. The chain has TRBV19 and TRBJ2-5; D possibly corresponds to TRBD2 (6 bases). This CDR3 region has 13 residues. The germline gives CDR1 LNHDA, CDR2 SQIVND (reference sequence). Trimming pared 3 bases from V and 5 bases from J, leaving 10 bases between. Complete variable domain (other parts from reference TRBV19 and TRBJ2-5): DGGITQSPKYLFRKEGQNVTLSCEQNLNHDAMYWYRQDPGQGLRLIYYSQIVNDFQKGDIAEGYSVSREKKESFPLTVTSAQKNPTAFYLCASSIGGEETQYFGPGTRLLVL.

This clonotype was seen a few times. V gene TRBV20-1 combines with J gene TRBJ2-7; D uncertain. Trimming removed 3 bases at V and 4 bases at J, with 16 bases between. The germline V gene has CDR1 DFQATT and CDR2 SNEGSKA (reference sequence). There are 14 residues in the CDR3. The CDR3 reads CSASTGIPSYEQYF. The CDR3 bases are TGCAGTGCTAGTACGGGCATACCTTCTTACGAGCAGTACTTC.

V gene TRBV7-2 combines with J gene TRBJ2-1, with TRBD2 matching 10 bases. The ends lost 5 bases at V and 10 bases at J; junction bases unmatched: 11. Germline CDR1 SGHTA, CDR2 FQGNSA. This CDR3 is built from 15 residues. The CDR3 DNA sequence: TGTGCCAGCAGCGCCCTAGCGGGAGTGGTGAGGGAGCAGTTCTTC. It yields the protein CASSALAGVVREQFF.

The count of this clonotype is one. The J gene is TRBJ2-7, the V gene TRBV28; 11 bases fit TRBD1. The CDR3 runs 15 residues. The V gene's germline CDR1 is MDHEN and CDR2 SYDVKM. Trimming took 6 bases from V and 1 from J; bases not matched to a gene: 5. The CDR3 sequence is CASRAGTGGSYEQYF. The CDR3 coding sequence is TGTGCCAGCAGGGCCGGGACAGGGGGTTCCTACGAGCAGTACTTC. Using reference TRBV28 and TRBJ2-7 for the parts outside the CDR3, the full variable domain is DVKVTQSSRYLVKRTGEKVFLECVQDMDHENMFWYRQDPGLGLRLIYFSYDVKMKEKGDIPEGYSVSREKKERFSLILESASTNQTSMYLCASRAGTGGSYEQYFGPGTRLTVT.

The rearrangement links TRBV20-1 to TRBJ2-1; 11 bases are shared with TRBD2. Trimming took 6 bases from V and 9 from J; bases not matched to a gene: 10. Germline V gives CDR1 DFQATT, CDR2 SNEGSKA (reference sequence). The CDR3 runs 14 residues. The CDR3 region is CSARTSGRLGEQFF. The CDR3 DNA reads TGCAGTGCCAGAACTAGCGGGAGACTCGGTGAGCAGTTCTTC.

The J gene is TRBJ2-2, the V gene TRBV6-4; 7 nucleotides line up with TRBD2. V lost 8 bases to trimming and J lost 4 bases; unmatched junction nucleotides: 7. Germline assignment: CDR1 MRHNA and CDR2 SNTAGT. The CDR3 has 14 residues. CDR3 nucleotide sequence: TGTGCCAGCGCGGGGGAGGGCGGCACCGGGGAGCTGTTTTTT. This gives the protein CASAGEGGTGELFF.

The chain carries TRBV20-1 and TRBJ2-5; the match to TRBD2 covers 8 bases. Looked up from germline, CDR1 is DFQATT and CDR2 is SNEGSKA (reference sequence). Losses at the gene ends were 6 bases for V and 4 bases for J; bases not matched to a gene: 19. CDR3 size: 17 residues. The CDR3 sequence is CSASRVGAGASGETQYF. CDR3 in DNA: TGCAGTGCCAGCCGGGTAGGAGCGGGAGCGTCGGGAGAGACCCAGTACTTC.

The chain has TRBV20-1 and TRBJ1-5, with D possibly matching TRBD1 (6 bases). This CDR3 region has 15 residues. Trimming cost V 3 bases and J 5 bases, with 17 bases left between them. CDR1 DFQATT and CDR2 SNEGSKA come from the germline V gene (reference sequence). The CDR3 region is CSARDSGLRYQPQHF. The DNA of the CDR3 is TGCAGTGCTAGGGACAGTGGTCTTAGATATCAGCCCCAGCATTTT.

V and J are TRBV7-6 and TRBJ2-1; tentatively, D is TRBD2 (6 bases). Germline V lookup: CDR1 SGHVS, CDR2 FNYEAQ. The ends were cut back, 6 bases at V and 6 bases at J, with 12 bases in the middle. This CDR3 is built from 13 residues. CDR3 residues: CASSLAGFNEQFF. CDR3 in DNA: TGTGCCAGCAGTTTGGCGGGGTTCAATGAGCAGTTCTTC.

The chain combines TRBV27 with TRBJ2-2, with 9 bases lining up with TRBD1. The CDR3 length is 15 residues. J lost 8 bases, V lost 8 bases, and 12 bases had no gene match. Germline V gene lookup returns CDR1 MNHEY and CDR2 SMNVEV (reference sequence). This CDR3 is CASSLSGTGTGELFF. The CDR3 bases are TGTGCCAGCTCTCTTTCCGGGACAGGGACTGGGGAGCTGTTTTTT.

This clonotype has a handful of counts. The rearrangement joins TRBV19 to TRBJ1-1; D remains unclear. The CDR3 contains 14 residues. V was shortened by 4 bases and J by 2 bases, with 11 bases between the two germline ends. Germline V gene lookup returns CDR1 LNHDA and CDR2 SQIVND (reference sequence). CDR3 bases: TGTGCCAGTAGTACAGGCCTCCTCAACACTGAAGCTTTCTTT. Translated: CASSTGLLNTEAFF.